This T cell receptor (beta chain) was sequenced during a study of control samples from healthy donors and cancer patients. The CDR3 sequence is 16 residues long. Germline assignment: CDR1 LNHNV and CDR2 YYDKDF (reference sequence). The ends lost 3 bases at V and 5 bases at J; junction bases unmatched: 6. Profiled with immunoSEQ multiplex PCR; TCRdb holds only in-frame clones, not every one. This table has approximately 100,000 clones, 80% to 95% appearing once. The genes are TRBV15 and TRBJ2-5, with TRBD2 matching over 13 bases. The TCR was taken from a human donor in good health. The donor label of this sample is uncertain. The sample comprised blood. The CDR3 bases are TGTGCCACCAGCAGGACCCAACTAGCGGGGGGGGAGACCCAGTACTTC. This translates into CATSRTQLAGGETQYF.